The next 19 T cell receptor beta chains were all read from a single sample in a study of human T cells and chemical hapten exposure. The time point is: patch test 1, 2 weeks after DPC sensitization. Treatment described: therapeutic diphenylcyclopropenone sensitization with weekly scalp DPC. MiXCR was run by TCRdb on the RACE reads, yielding one entry per CDR3 protein. The sample shows roughly 100,000 distinct CDR3 sequences, approximately 10% of them seen only once. Sample: whole blood, taken in connection with sensitization to the hapten diphenylcyclopropenone (DPC). The source of these receptors is a middle-aged woman with alopecia areata. Some clones in this sample may be carry-over from other donors' samples.

This clonotype was seen a handful of times. This chain uses TRBV19 with TRBJ2-1, with TRBD2 matching 9 bases. The CDR3 spans 15 residues. CDR1 LNHDA and CDR2 SQIVND come from the germline V gene (reference sequence). The junction had 9 bases not matched to a gene; V was cut back by 8 bases and J by 4 bases. In nucleotides, the CDR3 is TGTGCCAGTGCGATACTAGCGGGTACGTACAATGAGCAGTTCTTC. This gives the protein CASAILAGTYNEQFF.

The gene calls are TRBV19 and TRBJ2-1, with 12 nucleotides matching TRBD2. Losses at the gene ends were 3 bases for V and 4 bases for J; bases not matched to a gene: 4. The CDR3 runs 16 residues. Looked up from germline, CDR1 is LNHDA and CDR2 is SQIVND (reference sequence). The CDR3: CASSITSGGLYNEQFF. The CDR3 bases are TGTGCCAGTAGTATCACTAGCGGGGGGCTTTACAATGAGCAGTTCTTC.

The chain couples TRBV24-1 to TRBJ1-1; D remains unclear. Germline V gene sequence: CDR1 KGHDR, CDR2 SFDVKD. The CDR3 length is 14 residues. V lost 4 bases and J lost 5, with 13 bases in between. The CDR3 loop is CATSDPSRSTEAFF. CDR3 nucleotide sequence: TGTGCCACCAGTGACCCCAGTCGTTCAACTGAAGCTTTCTTT.

The J gene is TRBJ2-1, the V gene TRBV6-5; TRBD1 or TRBD2 may be the D gene (5 bases each). This CDR3 spans 17 amino acids. CDR1 is MNHEY, CDR2 SVGAGI, per germline. Trimming cost V 2 bases and J 4 bases, with 18 bases left between them. CDR3 nucleotide sequence: TGTGCCAGCAGTTACGCGGACACACGGAGGATTTACAATGAGCAGTTCTTC. Translated: CASSYADTRRIYNEQFF.

This clonotype occurred a few times. This chain joins TRBV9 and TRBJ2-3; TRBD2 matches 8 bases. Germline assignment: CDR1 SGDLS and CDR2 YYNGEE. After removal of 0 bases from V and 1 base from J, the junction contained 4 bases not matched to a gene. The CDR3 has 16 residues. CDR3 sequence: CASSVEGSGGTDTQYF. The CDR3 region has the DNA TGTGCCAGCAGCGTAGAAGGTAGCGGGGGCACAGATACGCAGTATTTT.

In this sample, this clonotype turned up many times. This chain connects TRBV6-1 to TRBJ2-4; TRBD1 agrees at 10 bases. Trimming cost V 7 bases and J 2 bases; bases outside gene matches: 17. Germline values: CDR1 MNHNS, CDR2 SASEGT. The CDR3 covers 19 residues. The CDR3 sequence: CASKTGQGMGIISKNIQYF. Here the CDR3 DNA reads TGTGCCAGCAAGACGGGACAGGGGATGGGCATAATCTCCAAAAACATTCAGTACTTC.

This clonotype occurred a few times. This rearrangement joins TRBV12-3 or TRBV12-4 to TRBJ1-5; no clear D gene. The CDR3 covers 16 residues. The V end was cut by 3 bases, the J end by 2 bases, with 14 bases between. Here the CDR3 reads CASSFSRMGGNQPQHF. DNA for the CDR3: TGTGCCAGCAGTTTTTCTCGGATGGGAGGCAATCAGCCCCAGCATTTT.

The V gene is TRBV7-8, the J gene TRBJ1-1, with D possibly TRBD1 on 6 matching bases. Germline V gene lookup returns CDR1 SGHVS and CDR2 FQNEAQ. Trimming took off 8 bases at V and 0 bases at J, with 13 bases between the two ends. The CDR3 consists of 14 residues. The CDR3 region has the DNA TGTGCCAGCGTGCGGGACATCATGAACACTGAAGCTTTCTTT. This sequence encodes CASVRDIMNTEAFF.

This clonotype was counted between two and nine times. The chain joins TRBV5-4 to TRBJ2-7, with 9 bases that match TRBD1. V shed 4 bases, J shed 2 bases, and the junction held 4 bases outside the gene matches. The CDR3 consists of 14 residues. Germline V gene data show CDR1 as SGHNT and CDR2 as YYREEE (reference sequence). The CDR3 DNA is TGTGCCAGCAGCCCGGACAGGGGCCCCTACGAGCAGTACTTC. It is translated as CASSPDRGPYEQYF.

The CDR3 DNA reads as TGTGCCAGCAGCTTATCTTGGGCCGGGGAGCTGTTTTTT. Protein sequence: CASSLSWAGELFF. The chain has TRBV11-3 and TRBJ2-2; D remains ambiguous. V lost 2 bases, J lost 6 bases, and 7 bases lay in between. CDR3 size: 13 residues. CDR1 and CDR2 (germline): SGHNT, YENEEA.

This clonotype appeared many times. The chain carries TRBV27 and TRBJ2-7; TRBD1 agrees at 7 bases. Germline CDR1 MNHEY, CDR2 SMNVEV (reference sequence). Trimming at V came to 6 bases and at J to 2 bases, leaving 7 bases not matched to a gene. The CDR3 covers 14 residues. This chain's CDR3 is CASRTPGQTYEQYF. The CDR3 coding sequence is TGTGCCAGCAGGACGCCGGGACAGACCTACGAGCAGTACTTC.

This clonotype was recorded many times. The chain uses TRBV18 and TRBJ2-5; D is possibly TRBD2 (6 bases). CDR3 length: 13 residues. V was clipped by 5 bases and J by 3 bases, with 10 bases between them. CDR1 is KGHSH and CDR2 is LQKENI in the germline V gene. The CDR3 is CASSSTRKETQYF. The CDR3 DNA follows: TGTGCCAGCTCATCGACTAGAAAAGAGACCCAGTACTTC.

This clonotype was counted at least ten times. The V gene is TRBV20-1, the J gene TRBJ2-7; 11 bases map to TRBD2. The J segment lost 5 bases and the V segment lost 0 bases, leaving 15 bases of the junction unmatched. This CDR3 has 18 residues. Per germline, CDR1 DFQATT and CDR2 SNEGSKA (reference sequence). This CDR3 is CSARDWVAGGSSGDEQYF. CDR3 nucleotides: TGCAGTGCTAGAGATTGGGTAGCGGGGGGGTCTTCAGGGGACGAGCAGTACTTC.

A few counts support this clonotype. CDR3 loop: CSARDSRNRYNEQFF. The CDR3 DNA reads as TGCAGTGCTAGAGATTCCAGGAATAGGTACAATGAGCAGTTCTTC. The J gene is TRBJ2-1, the V gene TRBV20-1; D not resolved. The CDR3 consists of 15 residues. The germline gives CDR1 DFQATT, CDR2 SNEGSKA (reference sequence). The V end was cut by 0 bases, the J end by 4 bases, with 13 bases between.

The chain joins TRBV3-1 to TRBJ1-5, with 7 bases matching TRBD1. Germline V CDR1 and CDR2: LGHDT, YNNKEL (reference sequence). Trimming took 4 bases from V and 0 from J; bases not matched to a gene: 3. The CDR3 is 15 residues long. The CDR3 sequence is CASSPNRGSNQPQHF. CDR3 DNA: TGTGCCAGCAGCCCCAACAGGGGTAGCAATCAGCCCCAGCATTTT.

The J gene is TRBJ2-2, the V gene TRBV4-1; perhaps D is TRBD1 or TRBD2 (7 bases each). Germline V lookup: CDR1 MGHRA, CDR2 YSYEKL. V was clipped by 8 bases and J by 2 bases, with 21 bases between them. This CDR3 comprises 17 residues. Written as DNA, the CDR3 is TGCGCCAGCCGAATTGGGGGAGGGGGCCTCAACACCGGGGAGCTGTTTTTT. Its translation is CASRIGGGGLNTGELFF.

This clonotype was found many times. The J gene is TRBJ2-7, the V gene TRBV28, with TRBD2 matching over 15 bases. The germline V gene encodes CDR1 MDHEN and CDR2 SYDVKM. V shed 4 bases and J 3 bases; nucleotides not matched to a gene: 4. This CDR3 spans 16 amino acids. DNA for the CDR3: TGTGCCAGCAGTTCCCGGACTAGCGGGAGGGTCTACGAGCAGTACTTC. This translates into CASSSRTSGRVYEQYF.

The chain recombines TRBV12-3 or TRBV12-4 with TRBJ2-1; D is unclear. Trimming removed 2 bases at V and 6 bases at J, with 8 bases between. This CDR3 is 13 amino acids long. The CDR3 loop reads CASSLRSPNEQFF. The DNA of the CDR3 is TGTGCCAGCAGTTTAAGGAGCCCCAATGAGCAGTTCTTC.

This clonotype has a count of ten or more. V and J are TRBV20-1 and TRBJ1-5; D is unclear. The length of the CDR3 is 19 residues. Per the germline V gene, CDR1 is DFQATT and CDR2 is SNEGSKA (reference sequence). With 0 bases removed from V and 0 bases from J, the gap between germline ends came to 21 bases. The CDR3 is CSARDQTSRRAYSNQPQHF. The CDR3 region has the DNA TGCAGTGCTAGAGATCAGACCTCTCGACGGGCTTATAGCAATCAGCCCCAGCATTTT.